Listed below are T cell receptor beta chains from one sample, sequenced in a study of OX40 agonist ivuxolimab in advanced cancers. Profiled with immunoSEQ multiplex PCR; TCRdb holds only in-frame clones, not every one. Counted here are 65,000 to 95,000 clones, around 91% occurring once; the ten biggest clones make up approximately 0.3%. This sample comprised CD4+ or CD8+ T cells sorted from blood, obtained in a trial of the OX40 agonist ivuxolimab. The receptor source for this set is an adult with an advanced solid tumor such as melanoma, head and neck, liver or kidney cancer. The CDR3 runs from the conserved cysteine through the conserved F or W. Fields, in order: clone size, D gene, J gene, V gene, CDR3 DNA, CDR3 protein. The D gene is left open where the match is weak. Clone size is stated in some rows and not others, as once, few, many or a class when expanded.

clone_size: NA; d_call: NA; j_call: TRBJ2-7; v_call: TRBV29-1; cdr3_nt: TGCAGCGTTGAACAGAGCTACGAGCAGTACTTC; cdr3_aa: CSVEQSYEQYF
clone_size: NA; d_call: NA; j_call: TRBJ1-1; v_call: TRBV7-2; cdr3_nt: TGTGCCAGCAGCTTAGGGCTGATTATGGCCGACACTGAAGCTTTCTTT; cdr3_aa: CASSLGLIMADTEAFF
clone_size: NA; d_call: TRBD2; j_call: TRBJ2-1; v_call: TRBV11-2; cdr3_nt: TGTGCCAGCAGCTCCATTCCGGGACTAGGGGACAATGAGCAGTTCTTC; cdr3_aa: CASSSIPGLGDNEQFF
clone_size: NA; d_call: NA; j_call: TRBJ2-7; v_call: TRBV29-1; cdr3_nt: TGCAGCGTTGGAAGGGGGACCTACGAGCAGTACTTC; cdr3_aa: CSVGRGTYEQYF
clone_size: once; d_call: NA; j_call: TRBJ1-1; v_call: TRBV11-2; cdr3_nt: TGTGCCAGCAGCTTAGTAAGGGCGACAGGCGAAGCTTTCTTT; cdr3_aa: CASSLVRATGEAFF
clone_size: NA; d_call: NA; j_call: TRBJ1-4; v_call: TRBV7-9; cdr3_nt: TGTGCCAGCAGCCAGGCGGGGGGCTTTAATGAAAAACTGTTTTTT; cdr3_aa: CASSQAGGFNEKLFF
clone_size: NA; d_call: TRBD2; j_call: TRBJ2-1; v_call: TRBV19; cdr3_nt: TGTGCCAGTAGCCAACGGGGCGGGGGATTCTCCTACAATGAGCAGTTCTTC; cdr3_aa: CASSQRGGGFSYNEQFF
clone_size: NA; d_call: TRBD1; j_call: TRBJ1-1; v_call: TRBV7-8; cdr3_nt: TGTGCCAGCAGCCCAAGGGACAGGGGGACTGAAGCTTTCTTT; cdr3_aa: CASSPRDRGTEAFF
clone_size: NA; d_call: NA; j_call: TRBJ1-4; v_call: TRBV5-1; cdr3_nt: TGCGCCAGCAGCTCGGCCGGGGGTACTTTCGAAAAACTGTTTTTT; cdr3_aa: CASSSAGGTFEKLFF
clone_size: NA; d_call: TRBD2; j_call: TRBJ2-5; v_call: TRBV30; cdr3_nt: TGTGCCTGGAGTGAGGGACTAGCGGGGCTGCTGGCCCAGTACTTC; cdr3_aa: CAWSEGLAGLLAQYF
clone_size: NA; d_call: TRBD2; j_call: TRBJ2-2; v_call: TRBV18; cdr3_nt: TGTGCCAGCTCACCGAAGGCGGGGGGTGACAACACCGGGGAGCTGTTTTTT; cdr3_aa: CASSPKAGGDNTGELFF
clone_size: NA; d_call: NA; j_call: TRBJ2-7; v_call: TRBV6-5; cdr3_nt: TGTGCCAGCAGTGAAGTAGCAGGTGTAAACGAGCAGTACTTC; cdr3_aa: CASSEVAGVNEQYF
clone_size: NA; d_call: TRBD1; j_call: TRBJ1-2; v_call: TRBV29-1; cdr3_nt: TGCAGCGTGGGACAGGGAGATGGCTACACCTTC; cdr3_aa: CSVGQGDGYTF
clone_size: NA; d_call: NA; j_call: TRBJ2-4; v_call: TRBV11-2; cdr3_nt: TGTGCCAGCAGCTTAGACAGAAACATTCAGTACTTC; cdr3_aa: CASSLDRNIQYF
clone_size: NA; d_call: TRBD2; j_call: TRBJ2-1; v_call: TRBV9; cdr3_nt: TGTGCCAGCAGCACAGAACCGGGACTAGCGTTCAATGAGCAGTTCTTC; cdr3_aa: CASSTEPGLAFNEQFF
clone_size: NA; d_call: TRBD1; j_call: TRBJ1-1; v_call: TRBV27; cdr3_nt: TGTGCCAGCAGTTTCAGACAGGGGGCGCTGGGCACTGAAGCTTTCTTT; cdr3_aa: CASSFRQGALGTEAFF
clone_size: NA; d_call: NA; j_call: TRBJ2-3; v_call: TRBV15; cdr3_nt: TGTGCCACCAGCAGAGATCGCGACTCTACCTCTTCGGGGCAGTATTTT; cdr3_aa: CATSRDRDSTSSGQYF
clone_size: once; d_call: TRBD1; j_call: TRBJ1-3; v_call: TRBV30; cdr3_nt: TGTGCCTGGGGCGGACAGGCCTCTGGAAACACCATATATTTT; cdr3_aa: CAWGGQASGNTIYF
clone_size: NA; d_call: NA; j_call: TRBJ2-1; v_call: TRBV28; cdr3_nt: TGTGCCAGCAGTTCCCCCACGGCGGGGAAGTACAATGAGCAGTTCTTC; cdr3_aa: CASSSPTAGKYNEQFF
clone_size: NA; d_call: NA; j_call: TRBJ2-5; v_call: TRBV4-1; cdr3_nt: TGCGCCAGCAGCCAAGCCTCGACAGGGAGGCAAGAGACCCAGTACTTC; cdr3_aa: CASSQASTGRQETQYF
clone_size: NA; d_call: NA; j_call: TRBJ2-6; v_call: TRBV10-3; cdr3_nt: TGTGCCATCAGCGACAGCTCTGGGGCCAACGTCCTGACTTTC; cdr3_aa: CAISDSSGANVLTF
clone_size: NA; d_call: TRBD1; j_call: TRBJ2-7; v_call: TRBV9; cdr3_nt: TGTGCCAGCAGCGTAGGACAGGGGGACGTTTACGAGCAGTACTTC; cdr3_aa: CASSVGQGDVYEQYF
clone_size: NA; d_call: NA; j_call: TRBJ1-2; v_call: TRBV5-6; cdr3_nt: TGTGCCAGCAGCTTGAGAAAACACCATAACTATGGCTACACCTTC; cdr3_aa: CASSLRKHHNYGYTF
clone_size: NA; d_call: NA; j_call: TRBJ2-2; v_call: TRBV30; cdr3_nt: TGTGCCTGGGGGGCCGGGGAGCTGTTTTTT; cdr3_aa: CAWGAGELFF
clone_size: NA; d_call: TRBD1; j_call: TRBJ1-1; v_call: TRBV29-1; cdr3_nt: TGCAGCTGTGGGACAGGGGGTACTGAAGCTTTCTTT; cdr3_aa: CSCGTGGTEAFF
clone_size: NA; d_call: NA; j_call: TRBJ1-4; v_call: TRBV29-1; cdr3_nt: TGCAGCGTTGCCAGTCAGGCAGGGACTGGAAAACTGTTTTTT; cdr3_aa: CSVASQAGTGKLFF
clone_size: NA; d_call: NA; j_call: TRBJ2-7; v_call: TRBV6-5; cdr3_nt: TGTGCCAGCAGGGTGGGATCGGGGATCCACGAGCAGTACTTC; cdr3_aa: CASRVGSGIHEQYF
clone_size: NA; d_call: TRBD1; j_call: TRBJ2-3; v_call: TRBV7-9; cdr3_nt: TGTGCCAGCAGCTTAGAGGGGGCCACCACAGATACGCAGTATTTT; cdr3_aa: CASSLEGATTDTQYF
clone_size: NA; d_call: NA; j_call: TRBJ2-2; v_call: TRBV7-6; cdr3_nt: TGTGCCAGCAGTCGTAGTAGCGGTGGGGACACCGGGGAGCTGTTTTTT; cdr3_aa: CASSRSSGGDTGELFF
clone_size: few; d_call: NA; j_call: TRBJ1-5; v_call: TRBV15; cdr3_nt: TGTGCCACCAGCAGGAGGCTAGGTCAGCCCCAGCATTTT; cdr3_aa: CATSRRLGQPQHF
clone_size: NA; d_call: NA; j_call: TRBJ2-1; v_call: TRBV29-1; cdr3_nt: TGCAGCGCCGCTGGGACCGGGTACAATGAGCAGTTCTTC; cdr3_aa: CSAAGTGYNEQFF
clone_size: NA; d_call: NA; j_call: TRBJ1-5; v_call: TRBV6-5; cdr3_nt: TGTGCCAGCAGGTACGATAGCAATCAGCCCCAGCATTTT; cdr3_aa: CASRYDSNQPQHF
clone_size: NA; d_call: NA; j_call: TRBJ1-3; v_call: TRBV5-4; cdr3_nt: TGTGCCAGCAGTTATACTGGACGGTCTGGCGGAAACACCATATATTTT; cdr3_aa: CASSYTGRSGGNTIYF
clone_size: NA; d_call: TRBD1; j_call: TRBJ1-5; v_call: TRBV12-5; cdr3_nt: TGTGCTAGTGGCCCCGGACAGGGAAATAGCAATCAGCCCCAGCATTTT; cdr3_aa: CASGPGQGNSNQPQHF
clone_size: NA; d_call: NA; j_call: TRBJ2-3; v_call: TRBV25-1; cdr3_nt: TGTGCCAGCAGTGAATTCCGTCAGAACACAGATACGCAGTATTTT; cdr3_aa: CASSEFRQNTDTQYF
clone_size: NA; d_call: TRBD2; j_call: TRBJ2-1; v_call: TRBV11-2; cdr3_nt: TGTGCCAGCTCACCGCCGGGGGGGGGCCAGGGTGAGCAGTTCTTC; cdr3_aa: CASSPPGGGQGEQFF
clone_size: NA; d_call: NA; j_call: TRBJ2-7; v_call: TRBV5-6; cdr3_nt: TGTGCCAGCAGCCCGGCATTGGCTAGGGTTCAAGCCTACGAGCAGTACTTC; cdr3_aa: CASSPALARVQAYEQYF
clone_size: NA; d_call: TRBD1; j_call: TRBJ1-2; v_call: TRBV7-2; cdr3_nt: TGTGCCAGCAGCTTACGCAGGGGGGATGGCTACACCTTC; cdr3_aa: CASSLRRGDGYTF
clone_size: NA; d_call: NA; j_call: TRBJ1-6; v_call: TRBV28; cdr3_nt: TGTGCCACCTTTCAGGGGTCCTATAATTCACCCCTCCACTTT; cdr3_aa: CATFQGSYNSPLHF
clone_size: NA; d_call: NA; j_call: TRBJ1-6; v_call: TRBV7-2; cdr3_nt: TGTGCCAGCAGTCCAGGCAGTCGAGGGCAATCACCCCTCCACTTT; cdr3_aa: CASSPGSRGQSPLHF
clone_size: NA; d_call: NA; j_call: TRBJ2-5; v_call: TRBV6-5; cdr3_nt: TGTGCCAGCAGTTACAAGGAGACCCAGTACTTC; cdr3_aa: CASSYKETQYF
clone_size: once; d_call: NA; j_call: TRBJ1-2; v_call: TRBV5-4; cdr3_nt: TGTGCCAGCAGCTTGCCGGGGGCGGGAGCTAACTATGGCTACACCTTC; cdr3_aa: CASSLPGAGANYGYTF
clone_size: NA; d_call: NA; j_call: TRBJ1-3; v_call: TRBV6-1; cdr3_nt: TGTGCCAGCAGTGAACCAGGAGTCTCTGGAAACACCATATATTTT; cdr3_aa: CASSEPGVSGNTIYF
clone_size: NA; d_call: NA; j_call: TRBJ2-3; v_call: TRBV5-1; cdr3_nt: TGCGCCAGCAGTTCCGGACCGGGAAGGGATACGCAGTATTTT; cdr3_aa: CASSSGPGRDTQYF
clone_size: NA; d_call: NA; j_call: TRBJ2-2; v_call: TRBV2; cdr3_nt: TGTGCCAGCATGACGGGTGCGAACACCGGGGAGCTGTTTTTT; cdr3_aa: CASMTGANTGELFF
clone_size: NA; d_call: TRBD2; j_call: TRBJ2-1; v_call: TRBV12-5; cdr3_nt: TGTGCTAGTGGTTTAGGCGGGGGGGCATATGAGCAGTTCTTC; cdr3_aa: CASGLGGGAYEQFF
clone_size: few; d_call: NA; j_call: TRBJ2-5; v_call: TRBV14; cdr3_nt: TGTGCCAGCAGCCAAGAAACCTTGGCGACAGCGCTCCAAGAGACCCAGTACTTC; cdr3_aa: CASSQETLATALQETQYF
clone_size: few; d_call: NA; j_call: TRBJ1-1; v_call: TRBV5-1; cdr3_nt: TGCGCCAGCTCTCTGGTGGGGACACCGAACACTGAAGCTTTCTTT; cdr3_aa: CASSLVGTPNTEAFF
clone_size: NA; d_call: NA; j_call: TRBJ1-1; v_call: TRBV18; cdr3_nt: TGTGCCAGCTCACCACCTTCCTTGGGCCTTTACACTGAAGCTTTCTTT; cdr3_aa: CASSPPSLGLYTEAFF
clone_size: NA; d_call: TRBD1; j_call: TRBJ1-2; v_call: TRBV5-1; cdr3_nt: TGCGCCAGCAGCTCATCGACAGGGAGCTATGGCTACACCTTC; cdr3_aa: CASSSSTGSYGYTF
clone_size: NA; d_call: NA; j_call: TRBJ1-2; v_call: TRBV10-3; cdr3_nt: TGTGCCATCAGTGAGTCTGGCAGCCAAGGCGATGGCTACACCTTT; cdr3_aa: CAISESGSQGDGYTF
clone_size: NA; d_call: NA; j_call: TRBJ1-1; v_call: TRBV30; cdr3_nt: TGTGCCTGGTCTACAGGGAGTCACACTGAAGCTTTCTTT; cdr3_aa: CAWSTGSHTEAFF
clone_size: once; d_call: NA; j_call: TRBJ2-3; v_call: TRBV28; cdr3_nt: TGTGCCAGCAGTCTCTCCCCGGGCAGCATTGGAAATACGCAGTATTTT; cdr3_aa: CASSLSPGSIGNTQYF